Following are 20 T cell receptor beta chains from one sample sequenced in a study of blood T cell repertoires in COVID-19. TCRdb keeps only in-frame clones here, not all; method: immunoSEQ multiplex PCR. The sample includes approximately 150,000 clones, 70% to 90% of them seen just once. Sequencing input: peripheral blood. Receptors originate from an older woman with acute or convalescent COVID-19.

The rearrangement joins TRBV6-5 to TRBJ1-1; D not certain. The CDR3 has 13 amino acids. Germline values: CDR1 MNHEY, CDR2 SVGAGI. Deletions cut 6 bases from V and 0 bases from J, with 8 bases between. CDR3: CASSRFLNTEAFF. CDR3 bases: TGTGCCAGCAGCCGGTTCCTGAACACTGAAGCTTTCTTT.

The chain carries TRBV12-3 or TRBV12-4 and TRBJ1-3; D not certain. The ends were cut back, 5 bases at V and 4 bases at J, with 9 bases in the middle. The CDR3 totals 13 residues. Here the CDR3 reads CASSQVWGNTIYF. DNA of the CDR3: TGTGCCAGCAGTCAGGTCTGGGGAAACACCATATATTTT.

CDR3 amino acids: CASSEEGTGEQYF. The DNA for the CDR3 is TGTGCCAGCAGTGAGGAGGGAACGGGCGAGCAGTACTTC. This rearrangement joins TRBV6-1 to TRBJ2-7, with a possible D match to TRBD2 (6 bases). The V end was cut by 3 bases, the J end by 6 bases, with 12 bases between. The V gene's germline CDR1 is MNHNS and CDR2 SASEGT. The CDR3 is 13 residues long.

The rearrangement uses TRBV10-1 and TRBJ2-4; D remains ambiguous. Trimming stripped 3 bases from V and 0 bases from J, with 6 bases between. The CDR3 is made up of 14 amino acids. Germline assignment: CDR1 WNHNN and CDR2 SYGVQD (reference sequence). The CDR3, as DNA: TGCGCCAGCAGTGACACTTTAGCCAAAAACATTCAGTACTTC. This gives the protein CASSDTLAKNIQYF.

V usage is TRBV5-1 and J usage is TRBJ2-5; 7 bases map to TRBD1. V lost 1 base and J lost 1; bases outside the gene matches: 4. Per germline, CDR1 SGHRS and CDR2 YFSETQ. The CDR3 consists of 15 residues. Here the CDR3 reads CASSLPGTVQETQYF. CDR3 coding DNA: TGCGCCAGCAGCTTGCCCGGGACAGTCCAAGAGACCCAGTACTTC.

The V call is TRBV11-1, the J call TRBJ2-2; 11 nucleotides agree with TRBD2. J gave up 4 bases and V 3 bases, and 1 base lay outside the gene matches. The CDR3 covers 15 residues. In germline, CDR1 is SGHAT, CDR2 FQDESV (reference sequence). CDR3 nucleotides: TGTGCCAGCAGCTTTAGCGGGGGGGCCACCGGGGAGCTGTTTTTT. As protein: CASSFSGGATGELFF.

The chain links TRBV29-1 to TRBJ1-2; 12 nucleotides line up with TRBD1. V shed 5 bases and J 5 bases; nucleotides not matched to a gene: 9. CDR3 length equals 15 residues. Germline assignment: CDR1 SQVTM and CDR2 ANQGSEA. The CDR3 loop is CSVFPPGQGAYGYTF. DNA of the CDR3: TGCAGCGTTTTCCCTCCGGGACAGGGGGCTTATGGCTACACCTTC.

The chain recombines TRBV6-5 with TRBJ1-1; D possibly corresponds to TRBD1 (5 bases). The CDR3 runs 11 residues. V was clipped by 7 bases and J by 7 bases, with 10 bases between them. The V gene's germline CDR1 is MNHEY and CDR2 SVGAGI. CDR3 coding DNA: TGTGCCAGCACCTGGACATTTGAAGCTTTCTTT. Protein sequence: CASTWTFEAFF.

The genes are TRBV6-5 and TRBJ1-5; possible D gene TRBD1, 6 bases. The CDR3 contains 15 residues. Germline V gene lookup returns CDR1 MNHEY and CDR2 SVGAGI. V lost 7 bases and J 1 base, leaving 14 bases between the germline ends. CDR3 sequence (DNA): TGTGCCAGCAAGCGAGAACAGGGCAGCAATCAGCCCCAGCATTTT. Translated, it gives CASKREQGSNQPQHF.

This rearrangement joins TRBV15 to TRBJ1-1; tentatively, D is TRBD1 (5 bases). This CDR3 spans 20 amino acids. In germline, CDR1 is LNHNV, CDR2 YYDKDF (reference sequence). With 0 bases removed from V and 1 base from J, the gap between germline ends came to 24 bases. The CDR3 DNA reads TGTGCCACCAGCAGAGATAGGCGTACCGGGGGGGATTTGAAGAACACTGAAGCTTTCTTT. The encoded protein is CATSRDRRTGGDLKNTEAFF.

Concerning this clone itself: Within the sample, other DNA sequences also encode this same CDR3. The genes are TRBV5-1 and TRBJ2-6; 7 positions match TRBD1. V trimming: 3 bases; J trimming: 2 bases; junction bases outside the gene matches: 2. Germline V gene sequence: CDR1 SGHRS, CDR2 YFSETQ. The CDR3 runs 15 residues. CDR3 DNA: TGCGCCAGCAGCTCCACAGGGGCTGGGGCCAACGTCCTGACTTTC. Translated, it gives CASSSTGAGANVLTF.

A single count supports this clone. In the same sample, other DNA sequences code for this CDR3. The rearrangement joins TRBV9 to TRBJ1-6; 7 bases match TRBD1. Germline CDR1 and CDR2: SGDLS and YYNGEE. CDR3 length: 14 amino acids. J gave up 8 bases and V 0 bases, and 2 bases lay outside the gene matches. The CDR3 DNA is TGTGCCAGCAGCGTAGAGGGGGCAGATTCACCCCTCCACTTT. This translates into CASSVEGADSPLHF. The complete variable domain, with remaining parts taken from reference TRBV9 and TRBJ1-6, reads DSGVTQTPKHLITATGQRVTLRCSPRSGDLSVYWYQQSLDQGLQFLIQYYNGEERAKGNILERFSAQQFPDLHSELNLSSLELGDSALYFCASSVEGADSPLHFGNGTRLTVT.

The V call is TRBV6-5, the J call TRBJ1-1; 7 bases line up with TRBD1. V dropped 5 bases and J dropped 7; count of bases not matched to a gene: 7. CDR3 length equals 13 residues. In germline, CDR1 is MNHEY, CDR2 SVGAGI. The DNA for the CDR3 is TGTGCCAGCAGTCGCGGGACAGTTGGTGAAGCTTTCTTT. The encoded protein is CASSRGTVGEAFF.

The genes are TRBV18 and TRBJ1-5; 8 bases agree with TRBD1. CDR3 length: 17 amino acids. V was pared by 3 bases and J by 2 bases, with 9 bases of the junction left unmatched. Per germline, CDR1 KGHSH and CDR2 LQKENI. In DNA form, the CDR3 reads TGTGCCAGCTCACCGAATCAGGGGGCTTTTGGCAATCAGCCCCAGCATTTT. This gives the protein CASSPNQGAFGNQPQHF.

This chain joins TRBV13 and TRBJ2-2; no firm D call. Between the trimmed V and J ends, which lost 2 bases and 4 bases, there was a span of 11 bases. CDR3 length: 15 residues. Germline lookup yields CDR1 PRHDT and CDR2 FYEKMQ (reference sequence). CDR3 sequence (DNA): TGTGCCAGCAGCTTAATGCAGCCGGGCACCGGGGAGCTGTTTTTT. This gives the protein CASSLMQPGTGELFF.

This chain joins TRBV11-2 and TRBJ2-5; weak D call: TRBD1 (5 bases). Germline CDR1 SGHAT, CDR2 FQNNGV. The ends were cut back, 2 bases at V and 2 bases at J, with 12 bases in the middle. The CDR3 is 15 amino acids. In DNA, the CDR3 is TGTGCCAGCAGCTTAAAGCAAGGGGAACAAGAGACCCAGTACTTC. Translated: CASSLKQGEQETQYF.

The gene calls are TRBV5-1 and TRBJ1-4, with D possibly TRBD1 on 5 matching bases. Trimming cost V 3 bases and J 7 bases, with 13 bases left between them. Germline V gives CDR1 SGHRS, CDR2 YFSETQ. CDR3 size: 14 residues. The CDR3 sequence is CASSSTTTGEKLFF. CDR3 coding DNA: TGCGCCAGCAGCTCCACCACTACAGGTGAAAAACTGTTTTTT.

This chain connects TRBV5-4 to TRBJ2-2; 11 bases fit TRBD2. Trimming cost V 4 bases and J 2 bases; bases outside gene matches: 4. There are 16 residues in the CDR3. CDR1 and CDR2 (germline): SGHNT, YYREEE (reference sequence). CDR3 sequence reads: CASSRGLAENTGELFF. CDR3 in DNA: TGTGCCAGCAGCAGGGGACTAGCGGAAAACACCGGGGAGCTGTTTTTT.

CDR3 sequence (DNA): TGTGCCAGTAGTAGGGACAGGGGGGACATTCAGTACTTC. Amino acids: CASSRDRGDIQYF. The chain recombines TRBV19 with TRBJ2-4, with TRBD1 matching over 11 bases. Germline CDR1 and CDR2: LNHDA and SQIVND (reference sequence). The length of the CDR3 is 13 residues. The junction had 1 base not matched to a gene; V was cut back by 4 bases and J by 8 bases.

The table lists this clone with a count of one. The V call is TRBV24-1, the J call TRBJ2-3; 9 bases align to TRBD2. CDR3 size: 16 residues. V shed 3 bases, J shed 2 bases, and the junction held 5 bases outside the gene matches. Germline V gives CDR1 KGHDR, CDR2 SFDVKD. The CDR3 protein is CATSDPSGGITDTQYF. The CDR3 DNA sequence: TGTGCCACCAGTGATCCGAGCGGGGGGATCACAGATACGCAGTATTTT.